This TCR beta chain was recorded in a study of cytomegalovirus exposure and HLA in healthy donors (dated by TCRdb to the late 2010s). Background for the entire study: According to a later analysis, the 120 or so validation repertoires were produced on the same platform as the 700 or so repertoires of the first cohort. The study aimed to test whether signatures of past pathogen exposure could be identified by cataloging public T cell receptors. In addition to the first cohort of approximately 670 subjects, a separate validation cohort of approximately 110 different subjects was used. The study combined high-throughput TCR immunosequencing, statistical association of individual TCRs with disease status, and machine learning to predict cytomegalovirus infection status.

Receptor libraries were prepared by the immunoSEQ multiplex PCR assay. As for the original processing: A statistical classification framework was developed to diagnose cytomegalovirus status using the catalog of TCR beta chain sequences. TCRdb obtained this table from immuneACCESS and retained in-frame rearrangements with V and J assigned. These tables miss some clones; where compared with another copy, unresolved V genes account for less than half of the shortfall, and the remainder is unexplained. For V, J and clone size, that table is used; D and trimming come from the DNA. This sample comprises around 49,000 clones, around 91% of them detected only once. In total, the top ten clones hold under 1.5% of the sample. The CDR3, from cysteine to phenylalanine, totals 17 residues. The sequence is cut down to CDR3 DNA, 51 bases in frame from base 1. Clipping removes 6 bases from V and 4 bases from J, with 12 as the unmatched junction base count. CDR1 and CDR2 (ENHRY, SYGVKD) derive from the germline V gene.

On this clone: Its antigen remains undetermined. Per-base quality was not reported, and no clone a single base away is much larger than it.

The investigation overall reported the following: Most TCR sequences were observed very rarely across donors, whereas some public TCRs were present in many individuals. A later analysis lacked HLA typing for the validation cohort, so it scored co-occurrence in that cohort across all 110 or so repertoires. In a later analysis, TCRs clustered in the first cohort were found to also tend to co-occur in the 120 or so validation repertoires, with 94% of cluster scores above 0. In vitro tests confirmed that a few of the cytomegalovirus-associated TCR beta chains recognize cytomegalovirus antigens. The authors suggested that the approach could potentially be extended to other disease states and immunological phenotypes. The study gave a list of 150 to 200 TCR beta chains associated with cytomegalovirus. In both the original and validation cohorts, the classifier was reported to diagnose cytomegalovirus status with high specificity and sensitivity.

The donors were included in the validation cohort of over a hundred subjects, a group kept apart from the approximately 690-subject first cohort. The sequencing input was PBMCs. The source of this sequence is a man aged 18-30 years in good health and CMV-seronegative. The chain is made from TRBV10-3 and TRBJ1-1; 12 bases in the middle match TRBD1. The nucleotide sequence is TGTGCCATCAGGGACCGGGACAGGGGGCTGACGGGCACTGAAGCTTTCTTT. This sequence encodes CAIRDRDRGLTGTEAFF.